One and the same sample provided the 8 T cell receptor beta chains below, sequenced in a study of identical twins. TCRdb passed the 5' RACE reads through MiXCR, listing each CDR3 protein once. The data show some 790,000 distinct CDR3 sequences, with 18% seen just once and roughly 14% held by the top ten. These data were also filed under a second study, of T cells expressing NK-cell markers.

Specimen: PBMCs. The source of these receptors is a woman between 18 and 30 years old in good health.

This clonotype was picked up many times. V gene TRBV20-1 combines with J gene TRBJ1-1; no reliable D call. V dropped 1 base and J dropped 2 bases, with 5 bases sitting between them. Germline lookup yields CDR1 DFQATT and CDR2 SNEGSKA (reference sequence). The CDR3 extends over 12 amino acids. DNA for the CDR3: TGCAGTGCTAGAGTAACAAACACTGAAGCTTTCTTT. Translation: CSARVTNTEAFF.

This clonotype showed up just a few times. A read error may be the cause here, since a much bigger clone is one base away. V gene TRBV12-3 or TRBV12-4 combines with J gene TRBJ2-5; no clear D gene. V was shortened by 6 bases and J by 4 bases, with 6 bases between the two germline ends. CDR3 length: 11 residues. In DNA, the CDR3 is TGTGCCAGCAGGAACCGAGAGACCCAGTACTTC. Its protein product is CASRNRETQYF.

This clonotype has just a few counts. This chain connects TRBV20-1 to TRBJ1-2; D is ambiguous. The CDR3 is 14 amino acids. V was trimmed by 5 bases and J by 10 bases, leaving 23 bases between them. CDR1 and CDR2 (germline): DFQATT, SNEGSKA (reference sequence). The CDR3 nucleotides read TGCAGTGCTCCCCGCCCTTTAGCCTCCCCGGACTACACCTTC. This translates into CSAPRPLASPDYTF.

The chain couples TRBV5-1 to TRBJ1-1; no clear D gene. V was shortened by 7 bases and J by 1 base, with 14 bases between the two germline ends. CDR3 length equals 14 residues. Germline CDR1 and CDR2: SGHRS and YFSETQ. The CDR3 DNA reads as TGCGCCAGCGCGCACAGAGGAGAGAACACTGAAGCTTTCTTT. This codes for CASAHRGENTEAFF.

The sample holds a few counts of this clonotype. The V and J genes are TRBV7-8 and TRBJ2-2, with unresolved D. V dropped 5 bases and J dropped 4 bases, with 14 bases sitting between them. Germline V gives CDR1 SGHVS, CDR2 FQNEAQ. This CDR3 has 15 amino acids. The CDR3 is CASSPYRVLTGELFF. CDR3 in DNA: TGTGCCAGCAGCCCTTACCGCGTACTCACCGGGGAGCTGTTTTTT.

This chain connects TRBV20-1 to TRBJ2-1; 10 bases map to TRBD2. Trimming took 3 bases from V and 0 from J; bases not matched to a gene: 14. CDR1 is DFQATT, CDR2 SNEGSKA, per germline (reference sequence). The CDR3 has 19 residues. The CDR3 reads CSARGSSGGYKSSYNEQFF. CDR3 DNA sequence: TGCAGTGCTAGGGGCTCTAGCGGGGGTTATAAGAGCTCCTACAATGAGCAGTTCTTC.

A single count supports this clonotype. The chain carries TRBV5-5 and TRBJ1-1; D remains unclear. The germline V and J ends were trimmed by 0 bases and 11 bases, with 11 bases remaining between them. The V gene's germline CDR1 is SGHKS and CDR2 YYEKEE (reference sequence). This CDR3 has 12 residues. CDR3 DNA: TGTGCCAGCAGCTTGGGCGGAACATGGGCTTTCTTT. Protein product: CASSLGGTWAFF. Drawing the rest from reference TRBV5-5 and TRBJ1-1, the complete variable domain is DAGVTQSPTHLIKTRGQQVTLRCSPISGHKSVSWYQQVLGQGPQFIFQYYEKEERGRGNFPDRFSARQFPNYSSELNVNALLLGDSALYLCASSLGGTWAFFGQGTRLTVV.

This clonotype has ten or more counts. The rearrangement joins TRBV7-2 to TRBJ2-3; D possibly corresponds to TRBD2 (5 bases). The CDR3 spans 15 residues. Germline lookup yields CDR1 SGHTA and CDR2 FQGNSA. The V gene lost 2 bases and the J gene lost 3 bases, with 12 bases spanning the gap. The DNA of the CDR3 is TGTGCCAGCAGCTTAAAGTTCACGGGGACAGATACGCAGTATTTT. Translating gives CASSLKFTGTDTQYF.